This passage covers 5 T cell receptor beta chains from one sample sequenced in a study of cytomegalovirus exposure and HLA in healthy donors. Using immunoSEQ multiplex PCR, the repertoire was profiled, and TCRdb retains in-frame clones only, with some absent. The sample yields some 80,000 clones, about 96% seen once. The sample taken for sequencing was PBMCs. These receptors were taken from a woman between 18 and 29 years old in good health and CMV-seronegative.

The chain couples TRBV6-5 to TRBJ2-1; 7 bases are a match to TRBD2. The CDR3 totals 16 residues. V was pared by 2 bases and J by 4 bases, with 8 bases of the junction left unmatched. CDR1 and CDR2 (germline): MNHEY, SVGAGI. CDR3 coding DNA: TGTGCCAGCAGTTACCGAGGACTAGTACAATACAATGAGCAGTTCTTC. It translates to CASSYRGLVQYNEQFF.

The CDR3 is CASNHGTGGTEAFF. CDR3 nucleotides: TGTGCCAGTAATCACGGGACAGGGGGCACTGAAGCTTTCTTT. The chain combines TRBV19 with TRBJ1-1; 11 nucleotides line up with TRBD1. Germline CDR1 is LNHDA and CDR2 is SQIVND (reference sequence). The J segment lost 4 bases and the V segment lost 7 bases, leaving 5 bases of the junction unmatched. The CDR3 contains 14 residues. The full variable domain, its missing parts supplied by reference TRBV19 and TRBJ1-1, is DGGITQSPKYLFRKEGQNVTLSCEQNLNHDAMYWYRQDPGQGLRLIYYSQIVNDFQKGDIAEGYSVSREKKESFPLTVTSAQKNPTAFYLCASNHGTGGTEAFFGQGTRLTVV.

CDR3 protein: CASSSYNYGYTF. In DNA form, the CDR3 reads TGTGCCAGCAGTTCCTATAACTATGGCTACACCTTC. This chain joins TRBV6-5 and TRBJ1-2; D uncertain. Trimming cost V 4 bases and J 1 base, with 4 bases left between them. The CDR3 runs to 12 residues. Germline V CDR1 and CDR2: MNHEY, SVGAGI.

The chain has TRBV27 and TRBJ2-1; 10 bases are a match to TRBD2. The CDR3 has 15 amino acids. Germline CDR1 and CDR2: MNHEY and SMNVEV (reference sequence). The junction had 6 bases not matched to a gene; V was cut back by 4 bases and J by 6 bases. CDR3 sequence (DNA): TGTGCCAGCAGTTGGGGGCTAGCGGGAGTCAATGAGCAGTTCTTC. Translation: CASSWGLAGVNEQFF.

This clone was counted between two and nine times. The V call is TRBV27, the J call TRBJ1-3; weak D call: TRBD1 (5 bases). Germline V gives CDR1 MNHEY, CDR2 SMNVEV (reference sequence). Trimming shortened V by 6 bases and J by 0 bases, and 9 bases separated the two germline ends. There are 14 residues in the CDR3. The CDR3 sequence: CASSRGGSGNTIYF. The DNA for the CDR3 is TGTGCCAGCAGCCGGGGGGGCTCTGGAAACACCATATATTTT.